Below are 13 T cell receptor beta chains sequenced from a single sample in a study of cytomegalovirus exposure and HLA in healthy donors. PCR was performed using 60 Vbeta and 13 Jbeta primers. Here immunoSEQ multiplex PCR was the method, and the copy in TCRdb shows in-frame clones only, minus some. The sample includes under 100,000 clones. Sequenced sample: PBMCs. All receptors come from a woman aged 25 to 39 in good health and CMV-seronegative.

This sequence joins TRBV5-1 and TRBJ2-5; D may be TRBD2 (6 bases). The CDR3 runs 14 residues. Between the trimmed V and J ends, which lost 2 bases and 3 bases, there was a span of 11 bases. Germline values: CDR1 SGHRS, CDR2 YFSETQ. CDR3 sequence reads: CASSFSGFEETQYF. CDR3 coding DNA: TGCGCCAGCAGCTTTAGCGGTTTCGAAGAGACCCAGTACTTC.

The chain is built from TRBV2 and TRBJ2-2; D gene unclear. The CDR3 extends over 13 amino acids. The germline V gene has CDR1 SNHLY and CDR2 FYNNEI. The V end lost 4 bases, the J end lost 5 bases, and 8 bases lay between the germline ends. The CDR3 DNA reads TGTGCCAGCAGTGCCTTGAGGACCGGGGAGCTGTTTTTT. Protein sequence: CASSALRTGELFF.

V gene TRBV7-9 combines with J gene TRBJ2-7, with 11 nucleotides matching TRBD2. The V gene end was trimmed by 4 bases and the J gene end by 3 bases; junction bases not matched to a gene: 2. There are 14 residues in the CDR3. Germline V gives CDR1 SEHNR, CDR2 FQNEAQ (reference sequence). The CDR3, as DNA: TGTGCCAGCAGCTCGACTAGCGGGAACTACGAGCAGTACTTC. The encoded protein is CASSSTSGNYEQYF.

The chain is built from TRBV5-1 and TRBJ2-1, with 9 bases that match TRBD1. Germline V gene data show CDR1 as SGHRS and CDR2 as YFSETQ. With 4 bases clipped from V and 3 bases from J, the junction kept 11 bases outside the gene matches. There are 17 residues in the CDR3. The CDR3 protein is CASSPRSGQGHYNEQFF. As DNA, the CDR3 is TGCGCCAGCAGCCCCCGATCTGGACAGGGGCACTACAATGAGCAGTTCTTC.

This rearrangement joins TRBV7-9 to TRBJ2-1, with TRBD1 matching over 8 bases. The V gene end was trimmed by 2 bases and the J gene end by 4 bases; junction bases not matched to a gene: 4. The V gene's germline CDR1 is SEHNR and CDR2 FQNEAQ (reference sequence). The CDR3 length is 15 residues. The CDR3 sequence: CASSLLGQEYNEQFF. The CDR3 DNA reads as TGTGCCAGCAGCTTATTGGGACAGGAATACAATGAGCAGTTCTTC.

This chain connects TRBV27 to TRBJ2-7, with 8 bases fitting TRBD1. Germline V lookup: CDR1 MNHEY, CDR2 SMNVEV (reference sequence). Trimming cost V 4 bases and J 7 bases; bases outside gene matches: 9. The CDR3 is 14 amino acids. The CDR3 loop is CASSSSAQGEEQYF. CDR3 bases: TGTGCCAGCAGTTCATCGGCACAGGGGGAAGAGCAGTACTTC.

This rearrangement joins TRBV29-1 to TRBJ2-7; the D gene is possibly TRBD1 (6 bases). V was pared by 6 bases and J by 6 bases, with 18 bases between. The CDR3 loop spans 13 amino acids. Per germline, CDR1 SQVTM and CDR2 ANQGSEA. This CDR3 reads CSVRDIRGGEQYF. Here the CDR3 DNA reads TGCAGCGTGAGGGACATCCGCGGCGGCGAGCAGTACTTC.

The chain employs TRBV5-4 and TRBJ2-7; 13 bases are shared with TRBD2. The trim removed 0 bases at V and 7 bases at J, leaving 4 bases unmatched. The germline CDR1 and CDR2 sequences are SGHNT and YYREEE (reference sequence). The CDR3 runs to 15 residues. CDR3 sequence (DNA): TGTGCCAGCAGCTTGGCGGGACTAGCGGGACGGGAGCAGTACTTC. This sequence encodes CASSLAGLAGREQYF.

The V and J genes are TRBV11-2 and TRBJ1-1; no firm D call. The length of the CDR3 is 13 residues. Germline CDR1 reads SGHAT; CDR2 reads FQNNGV. Trimming shortened V by 3 bases and J by 7 bases, and 12 bases separated the two germline ends. DNA for the CDR3: TGTGCCAGCAGCTTCAACCCGCACAATGAAGCTTTCTTT. It encodes CASSFNPHNEAFF.

The rearrangement joins TRBV7-9 to TRBJ2-1, with D uncertain. Germline V gene lookup returns CDR1 SEHNR and CDR2 FQNEAQ (reference sequence). CDR3 length: 15 residues. The ends were cut back, 7 bases at V and 0 bases at J, with 13 bases in the middle. In DNA, the CDR3 is TGTGCCAGCATCCACCGGTCTGCCTCCTACAATGAGCAGTTCTTC. It codes for CASIHRSASYNEQFF.

V is TRBV6-6 and J is TRBJ1-5, with TRBD1 as a possible D gene (5 bases). V was clipped by 6 bases and J by 1 base, with 10 bases between them. CDR3 size: 14 residues. CDR1 and CDR2 from the germline V gene are MNHNY and SVGAGI (reference sequence). The CDR3 region is CASSPPGSNQPQHF. The CDR3 region has the DNA TGTGCCAGCAGCCCCCCAGGGAGCAATCAGCCCCAGCATTTT.

The chain carries TRBV19 and TRBJ1-4; 12 nucleotides align to TRBD1. V lost 7 bases and J lost 5; bases outside the gene matches: 14. The CDR3 has 18 amino acids. Per germline, CDR1 LNHDA and CDR2 SQIVND (reference sequence). This chain's CDR3 is CASKPGQGAEGSNEKLFF. CDR3 DNA: TGTGCCAGTAAACCGGGACAGGGGGCGGAAGGTTCGAATGAAAAACTGTTTTTT.

The J gene is TRBJ2-5, the V gene TRBV6-6; the match to TRBD2 covers 8 bases. CDR3 length: 16 residues. Germline CDR1 is MNHNY and CDR2 is SVGAGI (reference sequence). V shed 0 bases, J shed 5 bases, and the junction held 8 bases outside the gene matches. CDR3 sequence: CASSYSNPGGRETQYF. For the CDR3, the DNA is TGTGCCAGCAGTTACTCGAACCCGGGAGGGAGGGAGACCCAGTACTTC.